This T cell receptor (beta chain) was observed in a study of identifying expanded T cells in peripheral blood. Broader study findings: Approximately 2-week clone count variance significantly increased as total template count grew. Technical replicates showed roughly 1.2 changed clones; roughly two weeks 15 to 20; four weeks 19.

Trimming took 4 bases from V and 1 from J; bases not matched to a gene: 6. The germline gives CDR1 SGHRS, CDR2 YFSETQ. The CDR3 covers 15 residues. Healthy donors had no documented immune events, such as infections, while sampled. Only one count was recorded for this clone. Its target is unknown. Data came from immunoSEQ multiplex PCR; TCRdb stores just in-frame clones and leaves some out. The sample gives about 100,000 clones, approximately 88% of which show up once; less than 7% is in the top ten. V gene TRBV5-1 combines with J gene TRBJ2-5; 8 bases align to TRBD1. Sequences were obtained from blood. The sequence came from a person aged 18-70 years in good health. The CDR3 sequence is CASSPQGASQETQYF. The CDR3, as DNA: TGCGCCAGCAGCCCGCAGGGGGCCTCCCAAGAGACCCAGTACTTC.